This paragraph covers one T cell receptor (beta chain) sequence. Its antigen is currently unknown. These data belong to a study of cytomegalovirus exposure and HLA in healthy donors. Study-level background: Genetic ancestry analysis placed about 80% of the 398 donors that were genotyped in the Caucasian-associated cluster.

Between the trimmed V and J ends, which lost 7 bases and 4 bases, there was a span of 28 bases. The V gene's germline CDR1 is LNHDA and CDR2 SQIVND (reference sequence). There are 18 residues in the CDR3. The PCR made use of 60 Vbeta and 13 Jbeta primers. In the original processing: Roughly 80 million unique TCR beta chains, 8.5 million to 14 million shared, were counted in a later analysis. Using immunoSEQ multiplex PCR, the repertoire was profiled, and TCRdb retains in-frame clones only, with some absent. The V and J calls and clone size come from that table; D and trimming were worked out from the DNA. The sample comprises 150,000 to 200,000 clones, roughly 68% of which are singletons, and over 9.5% rests with the top ten. Study-level findings and limits: Fewer than 200 TCR beta chains were listed as cytomegalovirus-associated. CMV serostatus was the only immune exposure information that was available.

The chain uses TRBV19 and TRBJ1-2; D not resolved. The sequence derives from a man aged 30-40 years in good health and CMV-seropositive. Sequenced material: PBMCs. The chain's CDR3 is CASMWFPKIAGPGYGYTF. The CDR3 DNA follows: TGTGCCAGTATGTGGTTTCCCAAGATTGCGGGTCCCGGCTATGGCTACACCTTC.